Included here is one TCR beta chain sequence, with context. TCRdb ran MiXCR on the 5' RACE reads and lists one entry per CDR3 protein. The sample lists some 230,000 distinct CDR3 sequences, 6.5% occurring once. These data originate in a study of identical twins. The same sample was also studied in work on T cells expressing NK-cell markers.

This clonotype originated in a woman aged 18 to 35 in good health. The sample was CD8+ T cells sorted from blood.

Written as DNA, the CDR3 is TGTGCCACAGGGCCCCTGGGCACCGGGGAGCTGTTTTTT. Protein sequence: CATGPLGTGELFF. V usage is TRBV6-1 and J usage is TRBJ2-2, with a possible D match to TRBD1 (5 bases). V was trimmed by 10 bases and J by 4 bases, leaving 13 bases between them. The CDR3 is 13 residues long. From germline, CDR1 is MNHNS and CDR2 SASEGT.